This TCR beta chain was recovered during a study of T cell responses to AZD1222 COVID-19 vaccine. TCRdb's table, derived via immunoSEQ multiplex PCR, lists solely in-frame clones and lacks some. The sample consists of tens of thousands of clones, under 95% of them appearing once. As concerns this clone: Other DNA sequences in the same sample also yield this CDR3.

The CDR3 covers 13 residues. Unmatched junction bases numbered 1, after V lost 3 bases and J lost 10 bases. This rearrangement joins TRBV12-3 or TRBV12-4 to TRBJ1-4; TRBD1 agrees at 11 bases. This clonotype was sampled from an adult in good health. Source: peripheral blood, taken on day 0 of AZD1222 vaccination. CDR3 sequence: CASSLGQGGKLFF. In nucleotides, the CDR3 is TGTGCCAGCAGTTTGGGACAGGGGGGAAAACTGTTTTTT.